This entry lists 10 T cell receptor beta chains sequenced from one sample in a study of blood T cell repertoires in COVID-19 (dated by TCRdb to 2020 to 2022). Receptor amplification or capture employed the immunoSEQ multiplex PCR assay. TCRdb holds this immuneACCESS table with in-frame rearrangements only. Some clones are missing; in checked studies, unresolved V genes explain under half, and the rest has no known cause. Here the sample has fewer than 85,000 clones; around 80% occur a single time. The top ten clones comprise 28% of the sample. Sample: peripheral blood. The origin of the receptors is a woman of 80 years or more with active or convalescent COVID-19.

This clone occurred once. The same CDR3 is also encoded by other DNA sequences in this sample. The chain has TRBV7-9 and TRBJ1-2; D is unclear. Trimming left V 3 bases short and J 3 bases short, with 5 bases between. The germline V gene encodes CDR1 SEHNR and CDR2 FQNEAQ (reference sequence). This CDR3 is built from 12 residues. CDR3: CASSFSDYGYTF. CDR3 sequence (DNA): TGTGCCAGCAGCTTCTCTGACTATGGCTACACCTTC.

The chain is built from TRBV2 and TRBJ1-4; no definite D call. Germline values: CDR1 SNHLY, CDR2 FYNNEI. The CDR3 is made up of 15 amino acids. The germline V and J ends were trimmed by 7 bases and 0 bases, with 12 bases remaining between them. The CDR3: CASKPRTATNEKLFF. The CDR3 coding sequence is TGTGCCAGCAAACCCCGGACTGCAACTAATGAAAAACTGTTTTTT.

The chain combines TRBV4-1 with TRBJ2-3; the D is unclear. The germline V gene has CDR1 MGHRA and CDR2 YSYEKL. The V end was cut by 4 bases, the J end by 4 bases, with 6 bases between. This CDR3 has 12 amino acids. In nucleotides, the CDR3 is TGCGCCAGCAGCCCGCCGGCAGATACGCAGTATTTT. It translates to CASSPPADTQYF.

In its sample, this clone was seen a few times. This sequence joins TRBV3-1 (or the pseudogene TRBV3-2) and TRBJ2-2, with D tentatively TRBD2 (5 bases). V lost 2 bases and J lost 4, with 11 bases in between. The V gene's germline CDR1 is LGHDT and CDR2 YNNKEL (reference sequence). This CDR3 has 15 amino acids. The CDR3 spells CASSQSGLPTGELFF. As DNA, the CDR3 is TGTGCCAGCAGCCAATCAGGACTTCCCACCGGGGAGCTGTTTTTT.

This chain links TRBV19 with TRBJ1-1; TRBD1 agrees at 7 bases. Per germline, CDR1 LNHDA and CDR2 SQIVND (reference sequence). The CDR3 is 14 amino acids. V trimming: 6 bases; J trimming: 1 base; junction bases outside the gene matches: 5. CDR3 loop: CASSTGAPNTEAFF. In nucleotides, the CDR3 is TGTGCCAGTAGCACAGGGGCTCCGAACACTGAAGCTTTCTTT.

The chain employs TRBV10-2 and TRBJ1-2; 9 positions agree with TRBD1. Per the germline V gene, CDR1 is WSHSY and CDR2 is SAAADI. The CDR3 has 17 residues. J was trimmed by 4 bases and V by 2 bases; bases with no gene match: 11. CDR3 bases: TGCGCCAGCAGTGAGAACCCGGGACAGGGAGTATCCTATGGCTACACCTTC. This encodes CASSENPGQGVSYGYTF.

This chain uses TRBV28 with TRBJ2-2, with 7 positions matching TRBD2. V trimming: 7 bases; J trimming: 4 bases; junction bases outside the gene matches: 15. This CDR3 comprises 17 residues. Germline V gene lookup returns CDR1 MDHEN and CDR2 SYDVKM. The CDR3 sequence is CASTRAVGGSSTGELFF. The CDR3 DNA is TGTGCCAGCACCCGAGCGGTGGGGGGGAGTTCCACCGGGGAGCTGTTTTTT.

This rearrangement joins TRBV19 to TRBJ2-7, with a weak D call TRBD1 (6 bases). Between the trimmed V and J ends, which lost 1 base and 6 bases, there was a span of 10 bases. This CDR3 comprises 13 residues. Germline CDR1 reads LNHDA; CDR2 reads SQIVND (reference sequence). The CDR3 nucleotides are TGTGCCAGTAGTATAGCTTTGACAGGCGAGCAGTACTTC. Encoded protein: CASSIALTGEQYF.

This chain connects TRBV12-3 or TRBV12-4 to TRBJ1-2; a weak D match, TRBD1 (5 bases). Deletions cut 5 bases from V and 4 bases from J, with 11 bases between. The CDR3 has 13 residues. CDR3 loop: CASSISTAYGYTF. CDR3 DNA sequence: TGTGCCAGCAGTATCTCGACAGCCTATGGCTACACCTTC.

The V gene is TRBV6-2 or TRBV6-3, the J gene TRBJ1-4; tentative D call: TRBD1 (5 bases). Trimming took off 0 bases at V and 0 bases at J, with 14 bases between the two ends. This CDR3 region has 18 residues. Germline assignment: CDR1 MNHEY and CDR2 SVGEGT. In DNA, the CDR3 is TGTGCCAGCAGTTACTCGATTGGACATCCGTCAACTAATGAAAAACTGTTTTTT. Residues: CASSYSIGHPSTNEKLFF.